This entry is about one T cell receptor beta chain. Its target is unknown. Data came from immunoSEQ multiplex PCR; TCRdb stores just in-frame clones and leaves some out. The repertoire consists of about 1,500,000 clones, with more than 95% occurring once and the leading ten covering approximately 1.1%. This record belongs to a study of shared clonotypes between healthy human individuals. Study-wide results and limits: Several donors had approximately 4.6% of their naive CD4 clonotypes in common. As a rule, naive subsets had a larger estimated richness than memory subsets.

Germline V gene data show CDR1 as MNHNS and CDR2 as SASEGT. V lost 6 bases and J lost 5, with 19 bases in between. The CDR3 is made up of 15 amino acids. The chain combines TRBV6-1 with TRBJ2-5; D may be TRBD1 (5 bases). The clonotype originates from a man under 40 in good health. The sequencing sample was made of naive CD4+ T cells sorted from blood. The sample's subset: CD45RA+ positively selected. CDR3 sequence (DNA): TGTGCCAGCAGCCTAACCCAGGGAATAGGGGAGACCCAGTACTTC. Residues: CASSLTQGIGETQYF.